This T cell receptor beta chain appears in the sequencing data of a study of T cell responses to AZD1222 COVID-19 vaccine. Generated by immunoSEQ multiplex PCR, the TCRdb table keeps only in-frame clones and is missing some. The sample carries 130,000 to 150,000 clones, approximately 90% recorded once. A word on this clone: Antigen unknown.

The V gene end was trimmed by 4 bases and the J gene end by 7 bases; junction bases not matched to a gene: 5. The CDR3 totals 13 residues. Germline lookup yields CDR1 SGHDT and CDR2 YYEEEE. Study findings and constraints: Close to half of spike-specific TCRs reportedly recognize unmutated variant regions. Donors were mostly white British, more females; clonal diversity possibly underestimated. CD4 TCRs associated with vaccination spanned spike, dominating at 160-218 and 743-854.

The V gene is TRBV5-6, the J gene TRBJ1-3; 7 nucleotides agree with TRBD1. Sample: peripheral blood, taken on day 0 of AZD1222 vaccination. This TCR was recovered from an adult in good health. The CDR3 is CASSQDRVNTIYF. In DNA form, the CDR3 reads TGTGCCAGCAGCCAAGACAGGGTTAACACCATATATTTT. The full variable domain, its missing parts supplied by reference TRBV5-6 and TRBJ1-3, is DAGVTQSPTHLIKTRGQQVTLRCSPKSGHDTVSWYQQALGQGPQFIFQYYEEEERQRGNFPDRFSGHQFPNYSSELNVNALLLGDSALYLCASSQDRVNTIYFGEGSWLTVV.